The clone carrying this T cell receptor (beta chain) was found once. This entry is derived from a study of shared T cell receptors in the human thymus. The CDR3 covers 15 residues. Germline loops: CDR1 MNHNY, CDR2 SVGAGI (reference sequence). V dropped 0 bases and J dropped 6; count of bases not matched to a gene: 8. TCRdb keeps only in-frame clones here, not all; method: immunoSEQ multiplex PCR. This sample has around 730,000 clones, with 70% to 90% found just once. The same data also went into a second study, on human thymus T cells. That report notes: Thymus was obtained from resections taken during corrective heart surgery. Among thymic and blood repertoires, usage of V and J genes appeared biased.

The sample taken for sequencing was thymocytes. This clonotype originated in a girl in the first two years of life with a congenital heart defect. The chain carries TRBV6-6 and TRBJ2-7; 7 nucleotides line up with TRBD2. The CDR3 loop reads CASSYSRTRGTEQYF. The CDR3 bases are TGTGCCAGCAGTTACTCGAGGACTAGAGGGACCGAGCAGTACTTC.